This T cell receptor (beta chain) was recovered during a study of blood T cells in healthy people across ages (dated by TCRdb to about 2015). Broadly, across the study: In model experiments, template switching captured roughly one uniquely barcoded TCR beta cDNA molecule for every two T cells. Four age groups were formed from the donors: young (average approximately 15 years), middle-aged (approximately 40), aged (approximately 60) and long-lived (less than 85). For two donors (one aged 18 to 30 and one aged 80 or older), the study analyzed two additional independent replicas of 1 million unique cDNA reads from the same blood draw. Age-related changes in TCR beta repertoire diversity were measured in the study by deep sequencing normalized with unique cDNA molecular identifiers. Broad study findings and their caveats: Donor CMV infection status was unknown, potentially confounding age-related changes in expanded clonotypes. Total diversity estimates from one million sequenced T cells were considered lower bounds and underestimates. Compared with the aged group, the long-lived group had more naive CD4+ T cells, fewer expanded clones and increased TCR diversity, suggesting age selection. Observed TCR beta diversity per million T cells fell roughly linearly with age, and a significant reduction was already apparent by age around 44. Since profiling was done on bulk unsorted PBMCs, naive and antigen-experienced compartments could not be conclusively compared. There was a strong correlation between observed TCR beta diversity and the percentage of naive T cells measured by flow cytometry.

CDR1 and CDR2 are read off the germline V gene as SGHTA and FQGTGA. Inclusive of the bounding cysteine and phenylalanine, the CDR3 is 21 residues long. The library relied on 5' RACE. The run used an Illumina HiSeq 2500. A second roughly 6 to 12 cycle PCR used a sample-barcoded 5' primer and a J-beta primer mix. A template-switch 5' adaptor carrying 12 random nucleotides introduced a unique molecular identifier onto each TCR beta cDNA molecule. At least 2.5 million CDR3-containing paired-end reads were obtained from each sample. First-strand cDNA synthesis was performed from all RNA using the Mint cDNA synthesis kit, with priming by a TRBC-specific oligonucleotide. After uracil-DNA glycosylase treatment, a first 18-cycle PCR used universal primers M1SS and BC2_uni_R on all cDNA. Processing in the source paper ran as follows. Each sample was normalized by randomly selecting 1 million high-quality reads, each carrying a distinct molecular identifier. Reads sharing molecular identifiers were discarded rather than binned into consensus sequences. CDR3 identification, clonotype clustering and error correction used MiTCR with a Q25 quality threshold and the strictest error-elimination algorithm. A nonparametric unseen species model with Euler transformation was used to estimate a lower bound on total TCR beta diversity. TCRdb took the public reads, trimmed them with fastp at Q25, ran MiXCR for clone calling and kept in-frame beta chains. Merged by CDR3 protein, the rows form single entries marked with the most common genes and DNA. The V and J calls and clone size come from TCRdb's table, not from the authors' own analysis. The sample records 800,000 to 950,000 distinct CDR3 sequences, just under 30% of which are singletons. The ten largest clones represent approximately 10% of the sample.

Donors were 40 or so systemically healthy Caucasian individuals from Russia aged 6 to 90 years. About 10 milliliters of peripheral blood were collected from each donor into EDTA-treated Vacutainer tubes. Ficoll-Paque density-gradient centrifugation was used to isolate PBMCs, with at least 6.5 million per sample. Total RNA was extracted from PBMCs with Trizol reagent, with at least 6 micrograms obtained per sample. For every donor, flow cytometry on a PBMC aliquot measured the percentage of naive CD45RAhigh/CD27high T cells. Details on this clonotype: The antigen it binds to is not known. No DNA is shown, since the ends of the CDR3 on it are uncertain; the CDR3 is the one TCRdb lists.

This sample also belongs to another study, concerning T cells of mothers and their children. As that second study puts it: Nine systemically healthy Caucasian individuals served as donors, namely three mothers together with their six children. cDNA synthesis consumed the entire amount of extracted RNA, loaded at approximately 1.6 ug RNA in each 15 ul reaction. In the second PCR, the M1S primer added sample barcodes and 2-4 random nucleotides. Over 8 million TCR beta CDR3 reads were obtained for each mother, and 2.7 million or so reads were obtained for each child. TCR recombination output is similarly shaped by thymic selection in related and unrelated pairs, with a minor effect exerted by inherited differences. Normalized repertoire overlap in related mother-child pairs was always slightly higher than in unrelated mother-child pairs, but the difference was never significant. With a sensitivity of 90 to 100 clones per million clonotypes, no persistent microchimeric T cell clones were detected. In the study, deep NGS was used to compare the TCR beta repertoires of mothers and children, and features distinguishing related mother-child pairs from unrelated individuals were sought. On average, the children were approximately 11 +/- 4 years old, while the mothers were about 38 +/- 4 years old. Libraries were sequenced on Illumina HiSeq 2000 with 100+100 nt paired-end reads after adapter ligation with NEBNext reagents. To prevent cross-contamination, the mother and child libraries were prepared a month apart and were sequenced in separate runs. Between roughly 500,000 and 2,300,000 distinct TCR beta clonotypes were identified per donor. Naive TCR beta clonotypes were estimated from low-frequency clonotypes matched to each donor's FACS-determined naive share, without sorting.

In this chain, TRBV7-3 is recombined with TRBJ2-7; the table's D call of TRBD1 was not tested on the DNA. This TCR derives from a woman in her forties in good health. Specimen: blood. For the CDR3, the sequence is CASSFYICSAPQGVKTYEQYF.